This passage covers 28 T cell receptor beta chains from one sample sequenced in a study of cytomegalovirus exposure and HLA in healthy donors. This PCR relied on a set of 60 Vbeta primers and 13 Jbeta primers. This table comes from immunoSEQ multiplex PCR, and its TCRdb copy is limited to in-frame clones, with some not included. The table lists just over 150,000 clones, approximately 86% of them singletons. Sequenced: PBMCs. The receptors were gathered from a woman between 50 and 59 years old in good health and CMV-seropositive.

This sequence joins TRBV4-1 and TRBJ2-7, with 8 bases identical to TRBD1. Per germline, CDR1 MGHRA and CDR2 YSYEKL. This CDR3 is 16 amino acids long. The ends lost 4 bases at V and 0 bases at J; junction bases unmatched: 8. This chain's CDR3 is CASSPRDRPFSYEQYF. The CDR3 DNA reads TGCGCCAGCAGCCCTCGGGACAGGCCTTTCTCCTACGAGCAGTACTTC.

V gene TRBV19 combines with J gene TRBJ2-2, with TRBD1 as a possible D gene (6 bases). The germline V gene encodes CDR1 LNHDA and CDR2 SQIVND (reference sequence). CDR3 size: 16 residues. Trimming pared 7 bases from V and 1 base from J, leaving 16 bases between. The CDR3 DNA reads TGTGCCAGTAAACTGGACAGCAGCCGGAACACCGGGGAGCTGTTTTTT. Translating it yields CASKLDSSRNTGELFF.

The chain links TRBV6-1 to TRBJ1-2, with unresolved D. Deletions cut 0 bases from V and 5 bases from J, with 16 bases between. Germline V gene data show CDR1 as MNHNS and CDR2 as SASEGT. CDR3 length: 16 residues. The CDR3 nucleotides read TGTGCCAGCAGTGAAGCGGCGACATTAGACCCATATGGCTACACCTTC. Residues: CASSEAATLDPYGYTF.

The chain has TRBV18 and TRBJ2-1, with TRBD1 matching over 10 bases. The CDR3 runs to 15 residues. V was clipped by 2 bases and J by 9 bases; unmatched bases: 7. Germline V CDR1 and CDR2: KGHSH, LQKENI. CDR3 amino acids: CASSPSGTGDGEQFF. CDR3 sequence (DNA): TGTGCCAGCTCACCATCCGGGACAGGGGATGGTGAGCAGTTCTTC.

The chain is built from TRBV19 and TRBJ2-7; no firm D call. This CDR3 has 13 amino acids. V lost 4 bases to trimming and J lost 5 bases, with 12 bases between them. Germline V gene lookup returns CDR1 LNHDA and CDR2 SQIVND (reference sequence). CDR3 coding DNA: TGTGCCAGTAGTACTGGCCAAGGAGACGAGCAGTACTTC. Amino acid sequence: CASSTGQGDEQYF.

For this clone: One end of the junction does not line up with germline, which may come from a read error. The chain uses TRBV6-1 and TRBJ1-3, with TRBD1 identical over 8 bases. The CDR3 covers 15 residues. Germline-derived CDR1 and CDR2 are MNHNS and SASEGT. The CDR3 loop reads CASSEAGGAGNTIYF. As DNA, the CDR3 is TGTGCCAGCAGCGAAGCAGGGGGCGCTGGAAACACCATATATTTT.

This clone has just a few counts. The chain carries TRBV5-6 and TRBJ1-1; the match to TRBD1 covers 10 bases. The junction had 5 bases not matched to a gene; V was cut back by 5 bases and J by 4 bases. The germline CDR1 and CDR2 sequences are SGHDT and YYEEEE. This CDR3 is 14 amino acids long. The CDR3 DNA follows: TGTGCCAGCAGTTGGACAGGGGGTGGCACTGAAGCTTTCTTT. Protein product: CASSWTGGGTEAFF.

The genes are TRBV7-2 and TRBJ2-7; D is perhaps TRBD2 (5 bases). Between the trimmed V and J ends, which lost 5 bases and 2 bases, there was a span of 19 bases. Germline assignment: CDR1 SGHTA and CDR2 FQGNSA. The CDR3 runs to 16 residues. CDR3 residues: CASSPEDWKRPYEQYF. In DNA form, the CDR3 reads TGTGCCAGCAGCCCGGAGGACTGGAAACGACCCTACGAGCAGTACTTC.

The genes are TRBV7-2 and TRBJ1-3, with a weak D call TRBD1 (5 bases). Germline CDR1 reads SGHTA; CDR2 reads FQGNSA. This CDR3 has 16 residues. V was clipped by 4 bases and J by 0 bases, with 13 bases between them. CDR3 sequence reads: CASSSLGGSSGNTIYF. The CDR3 DNA reads TGTGCCAGCAGCTCCCTTGGGGGGAGCTCTGGAAACACCATATATTTT.

The CDR3 region is CASSLDRSTEAFF. CDR3 DNA sequence: TGTGCCAGCAGCTTAGACCGGAGCACTGAAGCTTTCTTT. The chain carries TRBV13 and TRBJ1-1; no clear D. Trimming took 1 base from V and 4 from J, leaving 7 bases between them. This CDR3 has 13 residues. Per germline, CDR1 PRHDT and CDR2 FYEKMQ (reference sequence).

V gene TRBV5-1 combines with J gene TRBJ2-7; 8 bases are a match to TRBD1. V shed 4 bases and J 5 bases; nucleotides not matched to a gene: 8. Germline V lookup: CDR1 SGHRS, CDR2 YFSETQ. This CDR3 has 14 amino acids. The CDR3 protein is CASSPQGGFDEQYF. The CDR3 DNA reads TGCGCCAGCAGCCCACAGGGGGGCTTTGACGAGCAGTACTTC.

The V call is TRBV5-4, the J call TRBJ2-3; tentative D call: TRBD2 (5 bases). Deletions cut 0 bases from V and 4 bases from J, with 15 bases between. The CDR3 runs 16 residues. Germline V CDR1 and CDR2: SGHNT, YYREEE (reference sequence). The CDR3 here is CASSLGLAAGPDTQYF. The CDR3 bases are TGTGCCAGCAGCTTGGGTCTAGCCGCGGGTCCAGATACGCAGTATTTT.

This chain connects TRBV11-2 to TRBJ1-2; D possibly corresponds to TRBD1 (6 bases). The V end was cut by 5 bases, the J end by 4 bases, with 23 bases between. The CDR3 has 17 residues. Germline V gene sequence: CDR1 SGHAT, CDR2 FQNNGV. CDR3 in amino acids: CASSPNEDTGFLYGYTF. DNA of the CDR3: TGTGCCAGCAGCCCTAACGAAGATACAGGGTTCCTCTATGGCTACACCTTC. The whole variable domain, remainder taken from reference TRBV11-2 and TRBJ1-2, is EAGVAQSPRYKIIEKRQSVAFWCNPISGHATLYWYQQILGQGPKLLIQFQNNGVVDDSQLPKDRFSAERLKGVDSTLKIQPAKLEDSAVYLCASSPNEDTGFLYGYTFGSGTRLTVV.

In this sample, this clone turned up a few times. V gene TRBV7-6 combines with J gene TRBJ2-3; 7 bases are shared with TRBD2. V lost 4 bases and J lost 4; bases outside the gene matches: 5. The CDR3 has 14 residues. Germline V gene data show CDR1 as SGHVS and CDR2 as FNYEAQ. In nucleotides, the CDR3 is TGTGCCAGCAGCTCTCGGGGGGAGGCAGATACGCAGTATTTT. Translation: CASSSRGEADTQYF.

Regarding this clone: This sample also contains other DNA sequences that code for the same CDR3. V gene TRBV7-2 combines with J gene TRBJ2-1, with TRBD2 matching over 14 bases. Germline CDR1 is SGHTA and CDR2 is FQGNSA. J lost 4 bases, V lost 5 bases, and 1 base had no gene match. This CDR3 region has 15 residues. CDR3 bases: TGTGCCAGCAGCCGGACTAGCGGGGGGTACAATGAGCAGTTCTTC. Amino acids: CASSRTSGGYNEQFF.

This chain joins TRBV11-2 and TRBJ2-7, with D hard to call. Trimming stripped 0 bases from V and 4 bases from J, with 4 bases between. Germline CDR1 SGHAT, CDR2 FQNNGV. CDR3 size: 12 residues. The CDR3 is CASSLERYEQYF. DNA for the CDR3: TGTGCCAGCAGCTTAGAGAGGTACGAGCAGTACTTC.

The CDR3 loop is CSVGTGLTTQYF. In nucleotides, the CDR3 is TGCAGCGTTGGGACAGGCCTCACTACGCAGTATTTT. The gene calls are TRBV29-1 and TRBJ2-3; 7 bases fit TRBD1. Germline-derived CDR1 and CDR2 are SQVTM and ANQGSEA. The CDR3 has 12 amino acids. The V segment lost 4 bases and the J segment 8 bases; nucleotides outside the gene matches: 6.

The V gene is TRBV14, the J gene TRBJ1-6; D is ambiguous. Germline V gene lookup returns CDR1 SGHDN and CDR2 FVKESK. The CDR3 consists of 15 residues. V shed 2 bases and J shed 7 bases, with 12 bases lying between them. CDR3 nucleotides: TGTGCCAGCAGCCAATTCACGGACTACAATTCACCCCTCCACTTT. Residues: CASSQFTDYNSPLHF.

The rearrangement uses TRBV10-3 and TRBJ1-2; D perhaps matches TRBD1 (5 bases). Looked up from germline, CDR1 is ENHRY and CDR2 is SYGVKD. The ends were cut back, 8 bases at V and 1 base at J, with 8 bases in the middle. CDR3 size: 12 residues. CDR3 sequence reads: CAIWGSNYGYTF. The CDR3 bases are TGTGCCATCTGGGGCAGTAACTATGGCTACACCTTC.

This clone was observed a single time. V gene TRBV4-2 combines with J gene TRBJ2-3; TRBD2 matches at 8 bases. V gave up 0 bases and J gave up 5 bases; unmatched junction bases: 7. CDR3 length equals 16 residues. Germline lookup yields CDR1 LGHNA and CDR2 YNFKEQ. CDR3 region: CASSQDLSGGLDTQYF. In DNA, the CDR3 is TGTGCCAGCAGCCAAGATCTCAGCGGGGGCCTAGATACGCAGTATTTT.

The V call is TRBV9, the J call TRBJ2-2; TRBD2 aligns across 16 bases. Trimming cost V 0 bases and J 6 bases; bases outside gene matches: 8. Germline CDR1 reads SGDLS; CDR2 reads YYNGEE. The CDR3 runs to 19 residues. The CDR3, as DNA: TGTGCCAGCAGCGTAGGACATACCGGGACTAGCGGGGGGGCCGGGGAGCTGTTTTTT. Amino acids: CASSVGHTGTSGGAGELFF.

On this clone itself: The junction differs from germline at one of its ends, possibly a read error. V and J are TRBV7-9 and TRBJ2-7; 9 positions match TRBD1. The V gene's germline CDR1 is SEHNR and CDR2 FQNEAQ (reference sequence). The CDR3 covers 10 residues. This CDR3 is CSSTGTGLQF. The CDR3 nucleotides are TGTTCCAGCACCGGGACAGGGTTACAATTC.

The chain couples TRBV7-9 to TRBJ2-3, with D possibly matching TRBD2 (5 bases). The CDR3 covers 15 residues. With 5 bases removed from V and 0 bases from J, the gap between germline ends came to 12 bases. CDR1 is SEHNR, CDR2 FQNEAQ, per germline (reference sequence). The CDR3 sequence: CASSPSGSSTDTQYF. In nucleotides, the CDR3 is TGTGCCAGCAGCCCCAGCGGTTCTAGCACAGATACGCAGTATTTT.

A remark on this clone: This CDR3 is also generated by other DNA sequences in the sample. The chain's CDR3 is CASEIDGSKGRGYTF. In nucleotides, the CDR3 is TGCGCCAGCGAAATTGACGGGAGTAAGGGAAGGGGCTACACCTTC. V is TRBV5-1 and J is TRBJ1-2; D ambiguous. The CDR3 length is 15 residues. Germline V gene lookup returns CDR1 SGHRS and CDR2 YFSETQ. Trimming shortened V by 7 bases and J by 8 bases, and 24 bases separated the two germline ends.

The chain carries TRBV6-1 and TRBJ1-4; D is perhaps TRBD1 (5 bases). The CDR3 runs to 14 residues. CDR1 MNHNS and CDR2 SASEGT come from the germline V gene. The V gene lost 4 bases and the J gene lost 7 bases, with 13 bases spanning the gap. The CDR3 here is CASSAGVSLEKLFF. Written as DNA, the CDR3 is TGTGCCAGCAGTGCGGGGGTCTCTCTTGAAAAACTGTTTTTT.

CDR3 bases: TGCGCCAGCAGCCAAACGACAGGGAAAGGGACCTACGAGCAGTACTTC. This gives the protein CASSQTTGKGTYEQYF. The chain uses TRBV4-3 and TRBJ2-7; 7 bases align to TRBD1. The CDR3 runs to 16 residues. Germline CDR1 reads LGHNA; CDR2 reads YSLEER. V was pared by 2 bases and J by 2 bases, with 9 bases of the junction left unmatched.

This clone has just a few counts. The J gene is TRBJ1-1, the V gene TRBV7-2; D gene ambiguous. The CDR3 extends over 14 amino acids. Looked up from germline, CDR1 is SGHTA and CDR2 is FQGNSA. With 0 bases removed from V and 4 bases from J, the gap between germline ends came to 9 bases. The CDR3 bases are TGTGCCAGCAGCTTAGCCGAAACAACCACTGAAGCTTTCTTT. It is translated as CASSLAETTTEAFF.

The CDR3, as DNA: TGTGCCAGTAGGGGGACAGGGGGCGCCTTTGAAAAACTGTTTTTT. Protein product: CASRGTGGAFEKLFF. This chain uses TRBV19 with TRBJ1-4, with 12 bases identical to TRBD1. The CDR3 length is 15 residues. V trimming: 6 bases; J trimming: 7 bases; junction bases outside the gene matches: 6. Germline assignment: CDR1 LNHDA and CDR2 SQIVND (reference sequence).